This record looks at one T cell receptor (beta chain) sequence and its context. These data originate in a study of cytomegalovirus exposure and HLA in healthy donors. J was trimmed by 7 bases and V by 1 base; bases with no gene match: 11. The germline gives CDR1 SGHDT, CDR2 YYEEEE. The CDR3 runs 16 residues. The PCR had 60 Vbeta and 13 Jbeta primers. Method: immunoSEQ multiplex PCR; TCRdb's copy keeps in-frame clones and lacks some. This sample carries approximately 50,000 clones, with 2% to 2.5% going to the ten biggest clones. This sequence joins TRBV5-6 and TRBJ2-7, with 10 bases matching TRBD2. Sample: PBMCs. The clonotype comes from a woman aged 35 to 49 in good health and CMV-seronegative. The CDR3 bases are TGTGCCAGCAGCTTGCCTAGCGGGAGTCGCTTTTGGGAGCAGTACTTC. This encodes CASSLPSGSRFWEQYF.